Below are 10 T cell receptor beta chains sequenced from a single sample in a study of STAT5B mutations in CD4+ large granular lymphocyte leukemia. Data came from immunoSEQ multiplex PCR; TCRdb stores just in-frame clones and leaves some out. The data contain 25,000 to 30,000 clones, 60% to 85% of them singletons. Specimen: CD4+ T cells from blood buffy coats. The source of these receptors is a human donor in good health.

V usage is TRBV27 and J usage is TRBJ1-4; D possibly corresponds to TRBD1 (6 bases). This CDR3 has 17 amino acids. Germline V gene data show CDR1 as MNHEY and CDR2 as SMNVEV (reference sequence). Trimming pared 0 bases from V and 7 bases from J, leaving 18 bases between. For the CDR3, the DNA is TGTGCCAGCAGTTTATCCTCACACACAGGGCTGGGTGAAAAACTGTTTTTT. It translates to CASSLSSHTGLGEKLFF.

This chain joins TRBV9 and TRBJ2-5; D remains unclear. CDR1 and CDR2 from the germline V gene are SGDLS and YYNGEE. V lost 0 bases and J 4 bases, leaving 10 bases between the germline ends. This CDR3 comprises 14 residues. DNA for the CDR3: TGTGCCAGCAGCGTAGGACTCTCGGGAGAGACCCAGTACTTC. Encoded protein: CASSVGLSGETQYF.

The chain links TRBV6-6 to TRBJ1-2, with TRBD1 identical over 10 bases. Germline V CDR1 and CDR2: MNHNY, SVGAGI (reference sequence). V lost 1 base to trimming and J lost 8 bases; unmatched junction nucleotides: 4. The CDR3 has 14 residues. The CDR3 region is CASSYFDRGLGYTF. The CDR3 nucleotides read TGTGCCAGCAGTTACTTCGACAGGGGGCTGGGCTACACCTTC.

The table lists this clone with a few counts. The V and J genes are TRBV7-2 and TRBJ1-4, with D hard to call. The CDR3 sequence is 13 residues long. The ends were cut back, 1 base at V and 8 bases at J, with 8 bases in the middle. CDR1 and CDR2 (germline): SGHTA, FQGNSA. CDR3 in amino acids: CASSLGGGEKLFF. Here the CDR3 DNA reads TGTGCCAGCAGCTTAGGGGGAGGCGAAAAACTGTTTTTT.

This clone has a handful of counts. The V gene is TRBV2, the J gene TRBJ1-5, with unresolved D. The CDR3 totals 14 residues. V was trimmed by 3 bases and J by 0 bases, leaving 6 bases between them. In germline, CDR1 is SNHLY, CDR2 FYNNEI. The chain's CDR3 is CASSDSHSNQPQHF. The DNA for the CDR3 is TGTGCCAGCAGTGACAGCCATAGCAATCAGCCCCAGCATTTT.

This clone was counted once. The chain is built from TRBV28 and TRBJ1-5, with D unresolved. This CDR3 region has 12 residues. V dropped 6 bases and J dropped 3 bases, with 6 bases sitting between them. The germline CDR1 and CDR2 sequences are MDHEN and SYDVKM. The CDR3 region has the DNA TGTGCCAGCAGACCCCCCAATCAGCCCCAGCATTTT. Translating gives CASRPPNQPQHF. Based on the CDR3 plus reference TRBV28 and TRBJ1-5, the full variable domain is DVKVTQSSRYLVKRTGEKVFLECVQDMDHENMFWYRQDPGLGLRLIYFSYDVKMKEKGDIPEGYSVSREKKERFSLILESASTNQTSMYLCASRPPNQPQHFGDGTRLSIL.

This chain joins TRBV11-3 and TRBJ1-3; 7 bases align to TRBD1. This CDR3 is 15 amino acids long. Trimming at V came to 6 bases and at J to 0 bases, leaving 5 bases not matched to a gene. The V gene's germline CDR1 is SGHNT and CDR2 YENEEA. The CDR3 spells CASSLRTGSGNTIYF. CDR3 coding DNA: TGTGCCAGCAGTCTGCGGACAGGCTCTGGAAACACCATATATTTT.

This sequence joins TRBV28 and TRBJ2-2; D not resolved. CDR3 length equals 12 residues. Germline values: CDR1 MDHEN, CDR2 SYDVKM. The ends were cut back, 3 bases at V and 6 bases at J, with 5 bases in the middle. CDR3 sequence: CASSLRPGELFF. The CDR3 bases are TGTGCCAGCAGTTTGAGGCCCGGGGAGCTGTTTTTT.

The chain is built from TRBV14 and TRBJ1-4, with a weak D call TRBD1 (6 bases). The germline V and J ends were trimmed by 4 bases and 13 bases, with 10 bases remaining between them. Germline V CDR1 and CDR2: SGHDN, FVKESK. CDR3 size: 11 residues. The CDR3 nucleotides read TGTGCCAGCAGCCGGGGGGGCGGACTGTTTTTT. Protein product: CASSRGGGLFF.

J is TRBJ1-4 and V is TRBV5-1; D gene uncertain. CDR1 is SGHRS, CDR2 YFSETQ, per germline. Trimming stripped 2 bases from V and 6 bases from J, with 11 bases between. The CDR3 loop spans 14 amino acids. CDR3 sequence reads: CASSLMRDDEKLFF. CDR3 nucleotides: TGCGCCAGCAGCTTAATGAGGGATGATGAAAAACTGTTTTTT.